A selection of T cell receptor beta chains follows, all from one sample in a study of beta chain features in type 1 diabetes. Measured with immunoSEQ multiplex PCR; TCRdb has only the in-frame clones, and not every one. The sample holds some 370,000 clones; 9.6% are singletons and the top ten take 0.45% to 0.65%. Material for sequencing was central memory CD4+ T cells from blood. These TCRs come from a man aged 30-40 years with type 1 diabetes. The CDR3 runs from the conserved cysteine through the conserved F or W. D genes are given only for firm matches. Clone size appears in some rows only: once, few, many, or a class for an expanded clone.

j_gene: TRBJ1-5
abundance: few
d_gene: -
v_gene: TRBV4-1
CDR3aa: CASSQEVNRPQHF
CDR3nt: TGCGCCAGCAGCCAAGAAGTGAATAGGCCCCAGCATTTT

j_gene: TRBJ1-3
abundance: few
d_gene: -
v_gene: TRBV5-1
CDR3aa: CASSLAGTGNTIYF
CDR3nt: TGCGCCAGCAGCTTGGCAGGGACTGGAAACACCATATATTTT

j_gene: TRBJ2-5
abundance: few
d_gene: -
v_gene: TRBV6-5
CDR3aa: CAIRGRGEETQYF
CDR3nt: TGTGCCATCAGAGGCAGGGGGGAAGAGACCCAGTACTTC

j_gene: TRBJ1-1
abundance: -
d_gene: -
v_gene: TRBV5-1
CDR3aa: CASSVGEGFEAFF
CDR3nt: TGCGCCAGCAGCGTCGGGGAGGGATTTGAAGCTTTCTTT

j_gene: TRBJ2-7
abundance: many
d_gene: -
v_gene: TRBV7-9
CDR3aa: CASSLSRERWQYF
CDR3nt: TGTGCCAGCAGCTTAAGCCGGGAGCGGTGGCAGTACTTC

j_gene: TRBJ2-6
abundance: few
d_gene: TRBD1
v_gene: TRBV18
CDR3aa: CASSPQTGGPSGANVLTF
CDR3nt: TGTGCCAGCTCACCTCAGACAGGGGGTCCTTCTGGGGCCAACGTCCTGACTTTC

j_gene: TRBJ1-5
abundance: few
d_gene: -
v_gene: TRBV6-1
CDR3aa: CASSQGYSNQPQHF
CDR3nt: TGTGCCAGCAGTCAGGGGTATAGCAATCAGCCCCAGCATTTT

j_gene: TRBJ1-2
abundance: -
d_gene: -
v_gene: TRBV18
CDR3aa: CASSPPTANYGYTF
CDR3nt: TGTGCCAGCTCACCACCGACAGCGAACTATGGCTACACCTTC

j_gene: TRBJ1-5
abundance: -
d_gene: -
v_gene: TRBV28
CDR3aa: CASSLGDWRQPQHF
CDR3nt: TGTGCCAGCAGTTTAGGGGATTGGCGACAGCCCCAGCATTTT

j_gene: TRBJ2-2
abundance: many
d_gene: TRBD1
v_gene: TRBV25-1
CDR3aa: CASSGTGGSGELFF
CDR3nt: TGTGCCAGCAGTGGGACAGGGGGGAGCGGGGAGCTGTTTTTT

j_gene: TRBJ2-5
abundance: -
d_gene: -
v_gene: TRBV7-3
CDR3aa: CASSQGAQETQYF
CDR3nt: TGTGCCAGCAGCCAAGGGGCCCAAGAGACCCAGTACTTC

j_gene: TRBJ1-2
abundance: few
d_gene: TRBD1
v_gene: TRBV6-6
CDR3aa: CASSAGQYYGYTF
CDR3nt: TGTGCCAGCAGTGCGGGACAGTACTATGGCTACACCTTC

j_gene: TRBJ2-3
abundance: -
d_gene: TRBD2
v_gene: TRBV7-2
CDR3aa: CASSTRTSGTDTQYF
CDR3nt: TGTGCCAGCAGCACCAGGACTAGCGGCACAGATACGCAGTATTTT

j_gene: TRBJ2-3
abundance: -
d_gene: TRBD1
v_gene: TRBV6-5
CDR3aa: CAIRAGQVTDTQYF
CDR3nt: TGTGCCATCAGGGCGGGACAGGTCACAGATACGCAGTATTTT

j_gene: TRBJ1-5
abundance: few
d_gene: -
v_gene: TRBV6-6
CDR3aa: CASTQGLDNQPQHF
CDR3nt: TGTGCCAGCACTCAGGGTCTGGACAATCAGCCCCAGCATTTT

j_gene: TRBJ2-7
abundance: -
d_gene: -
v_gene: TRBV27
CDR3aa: CASSMTNDRLSSYEQYF
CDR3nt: TGTGCCAGCAGCATGACCAACGACAGGTTATCGTCCTACGAGCAGTACTTC

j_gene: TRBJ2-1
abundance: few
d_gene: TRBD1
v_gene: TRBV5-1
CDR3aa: CASSVQGIGANEQFF
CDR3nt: TGCGCCAGCAGCGTACAGGGGATTGGGGCCAATGAGCAGTTCTTC

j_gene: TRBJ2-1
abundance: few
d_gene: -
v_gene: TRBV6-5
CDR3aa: CASSYERSSYNEQFF
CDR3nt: TGTGCCAGCAGTTACGAGCGTAGCTCCTACAATGAGCAGTTCTTC

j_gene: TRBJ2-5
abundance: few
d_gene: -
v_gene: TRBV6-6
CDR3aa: CASTPPYGETQYF
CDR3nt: TGTGCCAGCACCCCCCCGTACGGGGAGACCCAGTACTTC

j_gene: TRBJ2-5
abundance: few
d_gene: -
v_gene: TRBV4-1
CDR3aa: CASSQVGNRQETQYF
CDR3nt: TGCGCCAGCAGCCAAGTGGGGAACAGACAAGAGACCCAGTACTTC

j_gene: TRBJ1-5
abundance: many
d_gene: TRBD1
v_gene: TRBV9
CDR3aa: CASSVKGGGNQPQHF
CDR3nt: TGTGCCAGCAGCGTAAAAGGGGGCGGAAATCAGCCCCAGCATTTT

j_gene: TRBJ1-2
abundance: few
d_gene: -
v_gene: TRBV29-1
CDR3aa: CSVVQDLEGYTF
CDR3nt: TGCAGCGTTGTACAGGATCTTGAAGGCTACACCTTC

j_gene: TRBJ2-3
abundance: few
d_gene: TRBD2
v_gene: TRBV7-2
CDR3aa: CASSPPGGRVADTQYF
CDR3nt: TGTGCCAGCAGCCCTCCGGGAGGGAGAGTGGCAGATACGCAGTATTTT

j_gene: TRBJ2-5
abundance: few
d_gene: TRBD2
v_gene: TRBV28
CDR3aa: CASSLTGREGQETQYF
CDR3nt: TGTGCCAGCAGTTTGACGGGGCGGGAGGGCCAAGAGACCCAGTACTTC

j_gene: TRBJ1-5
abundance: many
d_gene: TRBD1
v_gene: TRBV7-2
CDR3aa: CASSFGQGNQPQHF
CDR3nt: TGTGCCAGCAGCTTCGGACAGGGAAATCAGCCCCAGCATTTT

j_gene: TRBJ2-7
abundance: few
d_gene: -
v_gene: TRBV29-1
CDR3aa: CSVEENSYEQYF
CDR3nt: TGCAGCGTTGAAGAGAACTCCTACGAGCAGTACTTC

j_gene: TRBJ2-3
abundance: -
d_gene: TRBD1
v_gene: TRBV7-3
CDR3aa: CASSLGQGTQYF
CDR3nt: TGTGCCAGCAGCTTAGGACAGGGCACGCAGTATTTT

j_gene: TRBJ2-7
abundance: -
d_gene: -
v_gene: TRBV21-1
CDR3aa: CASSKELAGPPRPGAYEQYF
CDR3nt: TGTGCCAGCAGCAAAGAACTAGCGGGACCTCCCAGGCCCGGGGCCTACGAGCAGTACTTC

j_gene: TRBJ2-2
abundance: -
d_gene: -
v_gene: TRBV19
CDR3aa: CASSTQRGELFF
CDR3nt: TGTGCCAGTAGTACCCAGCGGGGGGAGCTGTTTTTT

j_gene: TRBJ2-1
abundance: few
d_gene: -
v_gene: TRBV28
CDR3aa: CASSAYRNEQFF
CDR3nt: TGTGCCAGCAGTGCCTACCGCAATGAGCAGTTCTTC

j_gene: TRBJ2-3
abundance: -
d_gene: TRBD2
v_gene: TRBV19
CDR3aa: CASSAWTSGTDTQYF
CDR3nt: TGTGCCAGTAGTGCCTGGACTAGCGGGACAGATACGCAGTATTTT

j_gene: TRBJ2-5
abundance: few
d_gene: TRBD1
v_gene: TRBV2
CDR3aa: CASTQTWTGLRRGQTQYF
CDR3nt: TGTGCCAGCACCCAGACCTGGACAGGGCTTCGAAGGGGCCAGACCCAGTACTTC

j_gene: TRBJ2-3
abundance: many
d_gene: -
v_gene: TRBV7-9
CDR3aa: CASSLEGWDTQYF
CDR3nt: TGTGCCAGCAGCTTGGAAGGGTGGGATACGCAGTATTTT

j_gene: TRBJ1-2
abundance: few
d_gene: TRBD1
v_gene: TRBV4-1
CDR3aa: CASSQDPRGQGAGGYTF
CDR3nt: TGCGCCAGCAGCCAAGATCCCCGGGGACAGGGGGCAGGTGGCTACACCTTC

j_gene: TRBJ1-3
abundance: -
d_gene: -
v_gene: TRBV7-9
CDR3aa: CASSSSSNSGNTIYF
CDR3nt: TGTGCCAGCAGTAGCAGCAGCAACTCTGGAAACACCATATATTTT

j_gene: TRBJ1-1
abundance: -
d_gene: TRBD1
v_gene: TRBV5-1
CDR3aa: CASSKGDRGSTEAFF
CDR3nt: TGCGCCAGCAGCAAAGGGGACAGGGGGTCCACTGAAGCTTTCTTT

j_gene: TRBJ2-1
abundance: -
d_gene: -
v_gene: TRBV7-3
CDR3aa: CASSPGVDEQFF
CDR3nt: TGTGCCAGCAGCCCAGGGGTCGATGAGCAGTTCTTC

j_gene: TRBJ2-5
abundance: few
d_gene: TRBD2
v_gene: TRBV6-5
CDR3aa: CASSSPTSGVETQYF
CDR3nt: TGTGCCAGCAGTTCCCCAACTAGCGGGGTGGAGACCCAGTACTTC

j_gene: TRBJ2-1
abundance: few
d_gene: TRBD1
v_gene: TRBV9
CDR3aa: CASRPQGARYNEQFF
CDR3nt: TGTGCCAGCAGACCCCAGGGGGCCCGGTACAATGAGCAGTTCTTC

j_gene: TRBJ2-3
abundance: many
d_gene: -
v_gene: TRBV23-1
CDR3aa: CASSQGFSTDTQYF
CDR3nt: TGCGCCAGCAGTCAGGGCTTTAGCACAGATACGCAGTATTTT

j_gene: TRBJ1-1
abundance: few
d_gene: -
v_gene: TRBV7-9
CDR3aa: CASSLGQVNTEAFF
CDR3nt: TGTGCCAGCAGCTTAGGACAGGTGAACACTGAAGCTTTCTTT

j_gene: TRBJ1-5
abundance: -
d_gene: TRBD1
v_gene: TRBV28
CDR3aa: CASSTQGLGNQPQHF
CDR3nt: TGTGCCAGCAGCACACAGGGGCTTGGCAATCAGCCCCAGCATTTT

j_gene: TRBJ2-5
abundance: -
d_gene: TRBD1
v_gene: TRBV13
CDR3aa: CASRETGEETQYF
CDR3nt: TGTGCCAGCAGGGAGACAGGGGAAGAGACCCAGTACTTC

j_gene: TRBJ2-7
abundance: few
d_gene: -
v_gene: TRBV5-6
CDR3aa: CASSLRLGSSYEQYF
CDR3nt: TGTGCCAGCAGCTTGAGACTCGGGAGCTCCTACGAGCAGTACTTC

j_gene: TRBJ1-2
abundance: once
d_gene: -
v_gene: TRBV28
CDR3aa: CASKTVGYGYTF
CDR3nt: TGTGCCAGCAAGACAGTGGGGTATGGCTACACCTTC

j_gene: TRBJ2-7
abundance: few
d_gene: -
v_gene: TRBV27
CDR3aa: CASSFRPSYEQYF
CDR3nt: TGTGCCAGCAGTTTCCGCCCCTCCTACGAGCAGTACTTC

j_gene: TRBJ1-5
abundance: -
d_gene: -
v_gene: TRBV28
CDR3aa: CASHDPPRPQHF
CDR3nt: TGTGCCAGCCACGATCCCCCAAGGCCCCAGCATTTT

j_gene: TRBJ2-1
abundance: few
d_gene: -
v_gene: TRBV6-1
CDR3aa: CASSQYSYNEQFF
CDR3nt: TGTGCCAGCAGTCAATACTCCTACAATGAGCAGTTCTTC

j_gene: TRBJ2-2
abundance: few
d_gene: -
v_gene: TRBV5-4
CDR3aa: CATFDRTSGELFF
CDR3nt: TGTGCCACCTTCGACAGAACCTCCGGGGAGCTGTTTTTT

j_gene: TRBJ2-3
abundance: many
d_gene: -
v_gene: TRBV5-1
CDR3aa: CASSPGTFGTDTQYF
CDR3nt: TGCGCCAGCAGCCCCGGGACCTTCGGCACAGATACGCAGTATTTT

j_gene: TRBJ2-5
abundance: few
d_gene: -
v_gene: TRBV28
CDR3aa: CASSLWGGGFQETQYF
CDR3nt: TGTGCCAGCAGTTTATGGGGGGGCGGGTTCCAAGAGACCCAGTACTTC

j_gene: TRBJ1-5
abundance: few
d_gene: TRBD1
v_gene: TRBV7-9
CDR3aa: CASSLTGRDQPQHF
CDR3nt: TGTGCCAGCAGCTTGACAGGGAGGGATCAGCCCCAGCATTTT

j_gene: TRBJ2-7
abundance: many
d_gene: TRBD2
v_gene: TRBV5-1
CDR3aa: CASRRLAGAYEQYF
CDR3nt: TGCGCCAGCAGGCGACTAGCGGGAGCCTACGAGCAGTACTTC

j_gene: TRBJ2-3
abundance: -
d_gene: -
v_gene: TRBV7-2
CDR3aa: CASSLRLVETDTQYF
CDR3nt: TGTGCCAGCAGCTTGAGACTAGTAGAGACAGATACGCAGTATTTT

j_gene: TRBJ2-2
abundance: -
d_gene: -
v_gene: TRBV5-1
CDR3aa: CASSLPTGRNTGELFF
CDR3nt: TGCGCCAGCAGCCTCCCAACCGGGAGGAACACCGGGGAGCTGTTTTTT

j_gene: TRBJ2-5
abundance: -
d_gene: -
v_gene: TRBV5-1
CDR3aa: CASSPGSSSYQETQYF
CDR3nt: TGCGCCAGCAGCCCCGGGTCTTCGTCCTACCAAGAGACCCAGTACTTC

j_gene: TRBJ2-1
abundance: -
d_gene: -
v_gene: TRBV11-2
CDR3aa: CASSLVTSHEQFF
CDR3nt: TGTGCCAGCAGCTTAGTAACTAGTCATGAGCAGTTCTTC